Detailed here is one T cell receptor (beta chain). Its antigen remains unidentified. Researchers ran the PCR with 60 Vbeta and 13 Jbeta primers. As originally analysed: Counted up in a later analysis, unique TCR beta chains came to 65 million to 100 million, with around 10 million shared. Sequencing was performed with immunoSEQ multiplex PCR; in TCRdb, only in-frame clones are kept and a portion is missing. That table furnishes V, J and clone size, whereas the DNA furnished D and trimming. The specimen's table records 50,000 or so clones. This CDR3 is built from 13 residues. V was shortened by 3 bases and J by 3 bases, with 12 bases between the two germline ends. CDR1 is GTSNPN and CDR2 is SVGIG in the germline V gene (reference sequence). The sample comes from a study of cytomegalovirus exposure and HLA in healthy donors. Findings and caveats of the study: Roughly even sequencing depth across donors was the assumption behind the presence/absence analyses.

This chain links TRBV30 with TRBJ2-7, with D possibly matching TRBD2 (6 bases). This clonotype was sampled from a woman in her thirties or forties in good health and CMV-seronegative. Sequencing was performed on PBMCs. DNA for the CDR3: TGTGCCTGGAGAGGGCGGGGTAGCTACGAGCAGTACTTC. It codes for CAWRGRGSYEQYF.